This record concerns one T cell receptor beta chain sequence. Its antigen is not known. Terminally differentiated effector memory CD45RA+ cells were excluded from the naive CD8 cells, which were CD45RO-negative and positively selected for CCR7. An approximately 200 ng quantity of DNA, roughly 29,000 T cell genomes, went into the sorted-subset replicate PCRs. Methods used by the authors: ImmunoSEQ yielded junction-only sequences lacking quality scores, so filtering differed. The table came from immunoSEQ multiplex PCR; TCRdb's copy has only in-frame clones and leaves some out. V and J calls plus clone size are reproduced from that table; the DNA served to infer D and trimming. Seen here are roughly 590,000 clones, less than 97% observed once, and the top ten hold around 0.097%. The source of the sample is a study of shared clonotypes between healthy human individuals. Study-wide points: Sharing across four donors was highest in naive CD4 (around 5%) and lowest in memory CD8 (around 0.4%). Expectations were that clonotype sharing among donors would be affected by sequencing depth.

V lost 3 bases, J lost 5 bases, and 12 bases stayed unmatched. Germline CDR1 reads LNHDA; CDR2 reads SQIVND (reference sequence). The CDR3 is 16 residues long. This clonotype originated in a woman aged 25 to 45 in good health. The chain combines TRBV19 with TRBJ2-7; 8 bases match TRBD1. Sequenced input: naive CD8+ T cells sorted from blood. CDR3 protein: CASSIFYRTGLDEQYF. The CDR3 nucleotides are TGTGCCAGTAGTATTTTCTATCGGACAGGGTTGGACGAGCAGTACTTC.